This passage covers 2 T cell receptor beta chains from one sample sequenced in a study of regulatory T cells in long-lasting Graves disease. The authors built TCR beta libraries using iRepertoire HTBI primers and Arm-PCR of CDR3 regions. TCRdb used MiXCR to reprocess the multiplex PCR reads, holding one entry per CDR3 protein. The sample consists of about 310,000 distinct CDR3 sequences, about a sixth of them appearing once. Time point noted: newly diagnosed GD, antithyroid drugs for less than 3 months. RNA from PBMCs was the source of the TCR library. Specimen: peripheral blood mononuclear cells (PBMCs), collected at new diagnosis, from a patient treated with antithyroid drugs. These receptors all stem from a female donor with Graves disease.

About this clonotype: This may be a read error, as it is one base from a much larger clone. The rearrangement links TRBV6-5 to TRBJ1-5; D is undetermined. CDR1 is MNHEY, CDR2 SVGAGI, per germline. This CDR3 comprises 14 residues. In nucleotides, the CDR3 is TGTGCCGGCAGTTACGTCGCGATAAATCAGCCCCAGCATTTT. It codes for CAGSYVAINQPQHF.

This clonotype was counted ten times or more. J is TRBJ2-3 and V is TRBV10-2, with 10 nucleotides matching TRBD2. Trimming removed 8 bases from V and 5 bases from J; junction bases left unmatched: 10. This CDR3 is 15 amino acids long. CDR1 is WSHSY, CDR2 SAAADI, per germline. CDR3 nucleotides: TGCGCCAGCCGGAGCGGGAGGGCCAAGATAGATACGCAGTATTTT. Its protein product is CASRSGRAKIDTQYF.